This TCR beta chain was captured in a study of blood T cell repertoires in COVID-19 (TCRdb year 2020). As for the study more broadly: Samples covering the acute and convalescent phases of COVID-19 were provided by collaborators in the United States, Italy and Spain. The material from the prospective study consisted of cDNA or gDNA derived from T cells, B-cell-depleted T cells, or PBMCs. Deeply sampled blood TCRbeta repertoires from subjects exposed to, actively infected with, or recovered from COVID-19 were included in the dataset. A freely available public database, intended as a resource for researchers studying the immune response to SARS-CoV-2, is where the repertoires were released. The samples were drawn from the first 160 participants of the ongoing ImmuneRACE study and from some 1,300 subjects provided by 6 global collaborators. The sample metadata nearly always contained a de-identified subject ID, COVID-19 status, age in years and sex. HLA class I and class II types, where available, came from metadata supplied by the sample provider rather than from assay-based typing. The paper's findings and limits, for the study overall: The quantity of clinical and demographic metadata differed by source and by participant and was supplied without curation.

The immunoSEQ Assay, a bias-controlled multiplex PCR, was used to amplify TCRbeta CDR3 regions from genomic DNA. As for the authors' bioinformatics: Within the assay, amplification of reference gene primers was used to estimate how many nucleated cells each sample contained. To quantify the absolute abundance of each unique TCRbeta CDR3 rearrangement, sequence reads were collapsed and filtered. For each sample, productive Simpson clonality was calculated as the square root of Simpson's diversity index across productive rearrangements. TCRdb obtained this table from immuneACCESS and retained in-frame rearrangements with V and J assigned. These tables miss some clones; where compared with another copy, unresolved V genes account for less than half of the shortfall, and the remainder is unexplained. From that table come the V and J calls and clone size; the DNA was used to work out D and trimming. The sample records approximately 350,000 clones, about 88% of which are singletons. The top ten clonotypes cover less than 9% of the sample.

As concerns this clone: There is no known antigen for this receptor. The sample holds no much larger clone one base away, and base qualities are not on file.

One collaborating source in Seattle enrolled patients during active infection and followed them longitudinally through the course of disease. Collaborating institutions collected whole blood in K2EDTA tubes following their own protocols. For TCRbeta analysis, collaborators shipped samples in one of three forms: frozen whole blood, isolated PBMCs, or DNA extracted from either of those sample types. The TCR sequence derives from a woman aged 60 to 75 with COVID-19, enrolled during active disease. The sequenced material came from peripheral blood.

The CDR3 region has the sequence CASSQGAPRGRGNQPQHF. In nucleotide form, the sequence is TGCGCCAGCAGCCAAGGGGCCCCCAGGGGAAGGGGCAATCAGCCCCAGCATTTT. The chain uses TRBV4-1 and TRBJ1-5; TRBD1 might be the D gene, on 6 matching bases. The CDR3 numbers 18 residues from cysteine through phenylalanine. Left in the record is the CDR3 DNA by itself, 54 bases read in frame from the first base. Sequences MGHRA (CDR1) and YSYEKL (CDR2) are obtained from the germline V gene. A distance of 18 bases separates the germline ends of V and J, which lose 1 base and 2 bases respectively.